This T cell receptor beta chain appears in the sequencing data of a study of blood T cell repertoires in COVID-19 (dated by TCRdb to 2018 to 2020). Context from the whole study: The collaborator samples originated in the United States, Italy and Spain and spanned the acute and convalescent phases of COVID-19. The material from the prospective study consisted of cDNA or gDNA derived from T cells, B-cell-depleted T cells, or PBMCs. The dataset comprised deeply sampled blood TCRbeta repertoires from subjects exposed to, actively infected with, or recovered from COVID-19. The repertoires were made available in a free public database intended to serve as a resource for research on the immune response to SARS-CoV-2. The samples were drawn from two sources: the first 160 participants of the ongoing ImmuneRACE study, and 1,254 subjects contributed by 6 global collaborators. The sample metadata nearly always contained a de-identified subject ID, COVID-19 status, age in years and sex. Where available, HLA class I and class II types were taken from metadata supplied by the sample provider and were not determined by assay-based typing.

TCRbeta CDR3 regions were amplified from genomic DNA using the immunoSEQ Assay, a bias-controlled multiplex PCR. The published analysis was carried out like this. The number of nucleated cells in each sample was estimated from the amplification of reference gene primers within the assay. To quantify the absolute abundance of each unique TCRbeta CDR3 rearrangement, sequence reads were collapsed and filtered. For each sample, productive Simpson clonality was calculated as the square root of Simpson's diversity index across productive rearrangements. As stored in TCRdb, this immuneACCESS dataset retains in-frame rearrangements with V and J assigned. A fraction of the clones does not appear; measured against another copy, unresolved V genes explain less than half of the discrepancy, and the remainder lacks a known reason. V and J calls and clone size follow that table, whereas D and trimming were derived from the DNA. Across this sample there are roughly 410,000 clones, with roughly 90% seen only once. The ten most abundant clones make up 0.95% to 1.5% of the sample.

Trimming costs V 2 bases and J 4 bases, and their ends lie 8 bases apart. CDR1 LGHNA and CDR2 YSLEER are derived from the germline V gene. The CDR3 contains 14 residues, cysteine and phenylalanine counted. The only DNA kept is the CDR3, 42 bases in frame from the first base. A note on this clone: Its antigen target is currently unknown. Base-call qualities are not available, and no considerably larger clone is one nucleotide away.

Overall study results and their limits: Clinical and demographic metadata were provided uncurated, with the amount varying by source and participant.

Whole blood was collected in K2EDTA tubes by collaborating institutions according to the institutions' own protocols. Collaborator samples were shipped for TCRbeta analysis as frozen whole blood, isolated PBMCs, or DNA extracted from either sample type. The rearranged segments are TRBV4-3 and TRBJ2-2; TRBD1 might be the D gene, on 6 matching bases. The TCR sequence derives from a man aged 35 to 55 with acute or convalescent COVID-19. The sequenced sample consisted of peripheral blood. The nucleotide sequence is TGCGCCAGCAGCCAACGGACAGCCACCGGGGAGCTGTTTTTT. Its protein is CASSQRTATGELFF.